Sequencing of this TCR beta chain was carried out in a study of T cell repertoires and HLA-DP antigens. Libraries were prepared by immunoSEQ multiplex PCR; TCRdb keeps only in-frame clonotypes and omits some of them. The repertoire holds about 2,500 clones, 60% to 85% seen once, with 48% in the top ten. After about 16 days, CD4+ cells were restimulated 24 h with the same allogeneic DPB1. Cells were stimulated with HeLa cells transduced with HLA-DPA1/DPB1, HLA-DM, invariant chain and CD80. Untouched CD4+ T cells were bead-isolated from PBMC at 95% to 98% purity. Per germline, CDR1 SEHNR and CDR2 FQNEAQ (reference sequence). Trimming cost V 0 bases and J 8 bases, with 13 bases left between them. This CDR3 comprises 15 residues.

The sequenced sample was CD137- CD4+ T cells from cultured PBMCs. The clonotype originates from a man aged 60-69 years in good health and CMV-seronegative. J is TRBJ1-4 and V is TRBV7-9; D call uncertain. The CDR3 sequence: CASSLAEGQREKLFF. CDR3 coding DNA: TGTGCCAGCAGCTTAGCGGAGGGTCAGCGGGAAAAACTGTTTTTT.